This TCR beta chain was recorded in a study of CD8+ T cells in alopecia areata. This CDR3 has 19 amino acids. With 7 bases removed from V and 5 bases from J, the gap between germline ends came to 32 bases. Per germline, CDR1 LNHDA and CDR2 SQIVND (reference sequence). The treatment was: oral pan-JAK inhibitor, 5-10 mg twice daily. As regards this clone: As yet, its antigen is unknown.

Study-level results: Tofacitinib did not eliminate many expanded lesional clones from scalp or blood.

RNA, once extracted, was reverse transcribed into cDNA for use as the sequencing template. Data came from immunoSEQ multiplex PCR; TCRdb stores just in-frame clones and leaves some out. The sample lists over 85,000 clones, around 71% seen once, with roughly 17% in the top ten. The chain has TRBV19 and TRBJ1-2; the D gene is possibly TRBD1 (6 bases). The sequenced sample was CD8+ T cells sorted from blood, obtained at week 44, from a patient treated with tofacitinib. The source of this sequence is a human donor with alopecia areata. The CDR3 coding sequence is TGTGCCAGTACCCCTATACGGACAGACGTTTGGTCTTATGGATATGGCTACACCTTC. Protein sequence: CASTPIRTDVWSYGYGYTF.